This T cell receptor beta chain originates from a study of OX40 agonist ivuxolimab in advanced cancers. Study-level information: A mean age of around 66 years, range about 20 to 90, was recorded, and approximately 80% were male. Previous treatment with anti-PD-1, anti-PD-L1 or anti-CTLA-4 therapy was allowed; 40% had received some. Whole-study findings and limits: Both CD4+ and CD8+ T cell populations in blood had undergone clonal expansion by week 6 at 0.1 to 3.0 mg/kg. CD8+ T cells (on average) carried more expanded clones than CD4+ T cells.

The assay was immunoSEQ multiplex PCR, and TCRdb's table has in-frame clones only and misses some. The profile shows over 45,000 clones, around 86% of them singletons. Concerning this clone: Its antigen is still unknown.

This CDR3 is 18 amino acids long. Trimming cost V 0 bases and J 1 base, with 18 bases left between them. The receptor was derived from an adult with an advanced solid tumor such as melanoma, head and neck, liver or kidney cancer. The V and J genes are TRBV23-1 and TRBJ1-1; a weak D match, TRBD1 (6 bases). TRBV23-1 is an ORF, with its function uncertain. This sample comprised CD4+ or CD8+ T cells sorted from blood, obtained in a trial of the OX40 agonist ivuxolimab. CDR3 sequence (DNA): TGCGCCAGCAGTCAATCCCGAAGAGGGGGGAAGAAGAACACTGAAGCTTTCTTT. Translated: CASSQSRRGGKKNTEAFF.